This passage covers 2 T cell receptor beta chains from one sample sequenced in a study of T cell clones after liver transplantation. Produced via immunoSEQ multiplex PCR; TCRdb's table is partial and in-frame only. The table shows tens of thousands of clones, with around 90% occurring only once. The sample consisted of CD4+ T cells from blood, taken before liver transplant. Receptors originate from a human donor who received a liver transplant.

The chain carries TRBV4-1 and TRBJ2-5, with 8 positions matching TRBD1. This CDR3 comprises 15 residues. The trim removed 3 bases at V and 4 bases at J, leaving 7 bases unmatched. CDR1 is MGHRA, CDR2 YSYEKL, per germline. DNA for the CDR3: TGCGCCAGCAGCCACGGTCGGGGGACAGGAGAGACCCAGTACTTC. This codes for CASSHGRGTGETQYF.

V is TRBV2 and J is TRBJ2-2; 8 bases are shared with TRBD2. The CDR3 covers 14 residues. Germline assignment: CDR1 SNHLY and CDR2 FYNNEI. V lost 7 bases, J lost 5 bases, and 6 bases stayed unmatched. The CDR3 DNA reads TGTGCCAGCAAAGCGGGAGTTAGTACCGGGGAGCTGTTTTTT. Protein sequence: CASKAGVSTGELFF.